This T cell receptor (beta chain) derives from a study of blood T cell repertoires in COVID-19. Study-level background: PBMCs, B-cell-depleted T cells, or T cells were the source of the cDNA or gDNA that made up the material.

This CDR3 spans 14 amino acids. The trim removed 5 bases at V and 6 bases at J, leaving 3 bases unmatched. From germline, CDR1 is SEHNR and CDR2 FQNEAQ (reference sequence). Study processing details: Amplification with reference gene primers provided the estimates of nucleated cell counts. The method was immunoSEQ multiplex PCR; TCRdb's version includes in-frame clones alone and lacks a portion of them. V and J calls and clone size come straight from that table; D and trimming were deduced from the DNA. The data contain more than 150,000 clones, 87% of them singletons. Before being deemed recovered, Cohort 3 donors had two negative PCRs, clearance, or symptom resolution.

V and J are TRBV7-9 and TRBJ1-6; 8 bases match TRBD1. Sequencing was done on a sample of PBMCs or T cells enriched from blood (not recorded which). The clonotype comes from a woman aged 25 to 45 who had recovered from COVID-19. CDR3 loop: CASSPDRGNSPLHF. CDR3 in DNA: TGTGCCAGCAGCCCTGACAGGGGTAATTCACCCCTCCACTTT.